These T cell receptor beta chains were read from a single sample in a study of blood T cell repertoires in COVID-19. This table comes from immunoSEQ multiplex PCR, and its TCRdb copy is limited to in-frame clones, with some not included. The table has 180,000 or so clones, roughly 85% seen once. The material sequenced was peripheral blood. Source of these receptors: a man aged 55 to 70 with acute or convalescent COVID-19. CDR3s include the opening cysteine and the closing phenylalanine or tryptophan. Fields, in order: clone size, V gene, J gene, D gene, CDR3 protein, CDR3 DNA. The D gene is left open where the match is weak. Not every row has a clone size; where given, it reads once, few, many or a size class.

clone_size: .; v_call: TRBV25-1; j_call: TRBJ2-3; d_call: .; cdr3_aa: CASLDPSGSTDTQYF; cdr3_nt: TGTGCCAGCCTCGACCCCAGCGGAAGCACAGATACGCAGTATTTT
clone_size: .; v_call: TRBV20-1; j_call: TRBJ2-5; d_call: .; cdr3_aa: CSASTRETQYF; cdr3_nt: TGCAGTGCTAGCACCCGGGAGACCCAGTACTTC
clone_size: .; v_call: TRBV6-6; j_call: TRBJ1-4; d_call: .; cdr3_aa: CASNPYPANEKLFF; cdr3_nt: TGTGCCAGTAATCCGTATCCGGCTAATGAAAAACTGTTTTTT
clone_size: .; v_call: TRBV6-4; j_call: TRBJ2-1; d_call: .; cdr3_aa: CASSDSMTSLQFF; cdr3_nt: TGTGCCAGCAGTGACTCGATGACTAGTTTGCAGTTCTTC
clone_size: .; v_call: TRBV28; j_call: TRBJ2-3; d_call: TRBD1; cdr3_aa: CASSFRDRPTDTQYF; cdr3_nt: TGTGCCAGCAGTTTTAGGGACAGGCCCACAGATACGCAGTATTTT
clone_size: .; v_call: TRBV27; j_call: TRBJ1-5; d_call: TRBD1; cdr3_aa: CASSWGQGGQPQHF; cdr3_nt: TGTGCCAGCAGTTGGGGACAGGGTGGACAGCCCCAGCATTTT
clone_size: .; v_call: TRBV29-1; j_call: TRBJ2-5; d_call: .; cdr3_aa: CSAQWRQPEGTQYF; cdr3_nt: TGCAGCGCCCAATGGAGGCAGCCCGAAGGGACCCAGTACTTC
clone_size: .; v_call: TRBV7-6; j_call: TRBJ2-3; d_call: TRBD2; cdr3_aa: CASSLVAGDADTQYF; cdr3_nt: TGTGCCAGCAGCTTAGTAGCGGGAGATGCAGATACGCAGTATTTT
clone_size: .; v_call: TRBV5-6; j_call: TRBJ2-7; d_call: TRBD1; cdr3_aa: CASSLGTGGVGQYF; cdr3_nt: TGTGCCAGCAGCTTGGGGACAGGGGGCGTCGGGCAGTACTTC
clone_size: .; v_call: TRBV5-8; j_call: TRBJ2-7; d_call: .; cdr3_aa: CASSGYRALSYEQYF; cdr3_nt: TGTGCCAGCAGCGGGTACAGAGCACTCTCCTACGAGCAGTACTTC
clone_size: .; v_call: TRBV5-1; j_call: TRBJ1-1; d_call: .; cdr3_aa: CASGPGGLDTEAFF; cdr3_nt: TGCGCCAGCGGCCCGGGGGGGCTCGACACTGAAGCTTTCTTT
clone_size: .; v_call: TRBV9; j_call: TRBJ2-3; d_call: TRBD2; cdr3_aa: CASSVGLAGVDTQYF; cdr3_nt: TGTGCCAGCAGCGTAGGACTAGCGGGAGTAGATACGCAGTATTTT
clone_size: .; v_call: TRBV18; j_call: TRBJ2-2; d_call: TRBD2; cdr3_aa: CASSPLVLAGGSTGELFF; cdr3_nt: TGTGCCAGCTCACCGCTCGTACTAGCGGGAGGAAGCACCGGGGAGCTGTTTTTT
clone_size: .; v_call: TRBV30; j_call: TRBJ1-5; d_call: .; cdr3_aa: CAWRRQGGYQPQHF; cdr3_nt: TGTGCCTGGAGGAGGCAGGGAGGCTATCAGCCCCAGCATTTT
clone_size: .; v_call: TRBV20-1; j_call: TRBJ1-1; d_call: .; cdr3_aa: CSAWGGGEAFF; cdr3_nt: TGCAGTGCGTGGGGGGGCGGTGAAGCTTTCTTT
clone_size: .; v_call: TRBV28; j_call: TRBJ1-2; d_call: .; cdr3_aa: CASSDMESGYTF; cdr3_nt: TGTGCCAGCAGCGACATGGAAAGTGGCTACACCTTC
clone_size: .; v_call: TRBV12-5; j_call: TRBJ1-1; d_call: .; cdr3_aa: CASGLGGFAEAFF; cdr3_nt: TGTGCTAGTGGTTTGGGGGGCTTCGCTGAAGCTTTCTTT
clone_size: .; v_call: TRBV7-9; j_call: TRBJ2-3; d_call: TRBD1; cdr3_aa: CASSSRTGSTDTQYF; cdr3_nt: TGTGCCAGCAGCTCCCGGACAGGCAGCACAGATACGCAGTATTTT
clone_size: .; v_call: TRBV6-4; j_call: TRBJ2-2; d_call: TRBD2; cdr3_aa: CASRGLAYTGELFF; cdr3_nt: TGTGCCAGCCGGGGACTAGCGTACACCGGGGAGCTGTTTTTT
clone_size: .; v_call: TRBV3-1/TRBV3-2; j_call: TRBJ2-1; d_call: TRBD2; cdr3_aa: CASSHESGRNSYNEQFF; cdr3_nt: TGTGCCAGCAGCCATGAAAGCGGGAGGAACTCCTACAATGAGCAGTTCTTC
clone_size: .; v_call: TRBV14; j_call: TRBJ1-1; d_call: TRBD1; cdr3_aa: CASSLYRGLTEAFF; cdr3_nt: TGTGCCAGCAGCCTCTACAGGGGGCTCACTGAAGCTTTCTTT
clone_size: .; v_call: TRBV19; j_call: TRBJ1-4; d_call: .; cdr3_aa: CASSIGRLRNEKLFF; cdr3_nt: TGTGCCAGTAGTATAGGACGACTTCGGAATGAAAAACTGTTTTTT
clone_size: .; v_call: TRBV13; j_call: TRBJ2-6; d_call: .; cdr3_aa: CASSLEGVRANVLTF; cdr3_nt: TGTGCCAGCAGCTTAGAAGGGGTCAGGGCCAACGTCCTGACTTTC
clone_size: .; v_call: TRBV27; j_call: TRBJ2-7; d_call: TRBD1; cdr3_aa: CASSFTGTGSEQYF; cdr3_nt: TGTGCCAGCAGTTTTACCGGGACAGGGAGCGAGCAGTACTTC
clone_size: .; v_call: TRBV19; j_call: TRBJ2-3; d_call: TRBD2; cdr3_aa: CASSMRTSGRSTDTQYF; cdr3_nt: TGTGCCAGTAGTATGCGGACTAGCGGGAGAAGCACAGATACGCAGTATTTT
clone_size: .; v_call: TRBV2; j_call: TRBJ2-6; d_call: TRBD1; cdr3_aa: CASSEPGTGRRDSGANVLTF; cdr3_nt: TGTGCCAGCAGTGAGCCCGGGACAGGCCGGCGAGACTCTGGGGCCAACGTCCTGACTTTC
clone_size: once; v_call: TRBV28; j_call: TRBJ1-1; d_call: .; cdr3_aa: CASRSDRNTEAFF; cdr3_nt: TGTGCCAGCAGGTCCGACAGGAACACTGAAGCTTTCTTT
clone_size: .; v_call: TRBV15; j_call: TRBJ2-5; d_call: .; cdr3_aa: CATSSTGQRQETQYF; cdr3_nt: TGTGCCACCAGCAGCACAGGACAGCGTCAAGAGACCCAGTACTTC
clone_size: .; v_call: TRBV6-5; j_call: TRBJ1-2; d_call: .; cdr3_aa: CASRLALNYGYTF; cdr3_nt: TGTGCCAGCAGACTCGCACTGAACTATGGCTACACCTTC
clone_size: once; v_call: TRBV24-1; j_call: TRBJ2-2; d_call: .; cdr3_aa: CATREGGKGPGELFF; cdr3_nt: TGTGCCACCCGGGAAGGGGGAAAAGGTCCCGGGGAGCTGTTTTTT
clone_size: .; v_call: TRBV30; j_call: TRBJ2-1; d_call: .; cdr3_aa: CAWTQVGGNEQFF; cdr3_nt: TGTGCCTGGACTCAGGTAGGGGGCAATGAGCAGTTCTTC
clone_size: .; v_call: TRBV27; j_call: TRBJ1-2; d_call: TRBD1; cdr3_aa: CASSLQGARGYTF; cdr3_nt: TGTGCCAGCAGTTTACAGGGGGCGCGGGGCTACACCTTC
clone_size: .; v_call: TRBV27; j_call: TRBJ1-6; d_call: .; cdr3_aa: CASSLSPTALGSTSPLHF; cdr3_nt: TGTGCCAGCAGTTTGAGCCCAACAGCCTTGGGTTCTACCTCACCCCTCCACTTT
clone_size: .; v_call: TRBV28; j_call: TRBJ1-1; d_call: .; cdr3_aa: CASTPDSDPRWTEAFF; cdr3_nt: TGTGCCAGCACCCCGGACAGTGACCCTCGGTGGACTGAAGCTTTCTTT
clone_size: .; v_call: TRBV19; j_call: TRBJ1-2; d_call: TRBD1; cdr3_aa: CASSTDWTGSYGYTF; cdr3_nt: TGTGCCAGTAGTACCGACTGGACAGGCAGCTATGGCTACACCTTC
clone_size: .; v_call: TRBV5-1; j_call: TRBJ2-5; d_call: .; cdr3_aa: CASSLARAGQETQYF; cdr3_nt: TGCGCCAGCAGCTTGGCCCGGGCGGGCCAAGAGACCCAGTACTTC
clone_size: .; v_call: TRBV4-1; j_call: TRBJ2-1; d_call: TRBD2; cdr3_aa: CASSRASGRADEQFF; cdr3_nt: TGCGCCAGCAGCCGCGCTAGCGGGAGGGCGGATGAGCAGTTCTTC
clone_size: .; v_call: TRBV7-9; j_call: TRBJ1-3; d_call: .; cdr3_aa: CASSLASNTIYF; cdr3_nt: TGTGCCAGCAGCTTAGCGTCTAACACCATATATTTT
clone_size: .; v_call: TRBV11-3; j_call: TRBJ2-2; d_call: .; cdr3_aa: CASSWLGGTGELFF; cdr3_nt: TGTGCCAGCAGCTGGCTCGGGGGCACCGGGGAGCTGTTTTTT
clone_size: .; v_call: TRBV6-5; j_call: TRBJ2-2; d_call: TRBD2; cdr3_aa: CASSLAARNTGELFF; cdr3_nt: TGTGCCAGCAGTCTAGCGGCTCGTAACACCGGGGAGCTGTTTTTT
clone_size: few; v_call: TRBV30; j_call: TRBJ1-6; d_call: TRBD1; cdr3_aa: CAWRRGGPSPLHF; cdr3_nt: TGTGCCTGGAGACGAGGGGGCCCCTCACCCCTCCACTTT
clone_size: once; v_call: TRBV6-5; j_call: TRBJ2-7; d_call: TRBD1; cdr3_aa: CASSYGRDSNSYEQYF; cdr3_nt: TGTGCCAGCAGTTATGGTCGGGACAGCAACTCCTACGAGCAGTACTTC
clone_size: .; v_call: TRBV18; j_call: TRBJ1-5; d_call: TRBD1; cdr3_aa: CASSPPGTGAGNQPQHF; cdr3_nt: TGTGCCAGCTCACCACCGGGGACAGGGGCAGGGAATCAGCCCCAGCATTTT
clone_size: .; v_call: TRBV5-1; j_call: TRBJ2-3; d_call: .; cdr3_aa: CASSLRPGATADTQYF; cdr3_nt: TGCGCCAGCAGCTTGAGACCGGGAGCAACGGCAGATACGCAGTATTTT
clone_size: many; v_call: TRBV2; j_call: TRBJ1-2; d_call: TRBD1; cdr3_aa: CASSVQGARGYTF; cdr3_nt: TGTGCCAGCAGTGTTCAGGGGGCGCGAGGCTACACCTTC
clone_size: few; v_call: TRBV19; j_call: TRBJ1-5; d_call: TRBD1; cdr3_aa: CASSAQGVRNQPQHF; cdr3_nt: TGTGCCAGTTCGGCCCAGGGGGTACGAAATCAGCCCCAGCATTTT
clone_size: .; v_call: TRBV18; j_call: TRBJ2-5; d_call: TRBD2; cdr3_aa: CASSPFGLAGLTETQYF; cdr3_nt: TGTGCCAGCTCACCTTTTGGACTAGCGGGATTGACGGAGACCCAGTACTTC
clone_size: .; v_call: TRBV5-1; j_call: TRBJ1-4; d_call: TRBD1; cdr3_aa: CASSDGTGYEKLFF; cdr3_nt: TGCGCCAGCAGCGACGGGACAGGGTATGAAAAACTGTTTTTT
clone_size: .; v_call: TRBV29-1; j_call: TRBJ2-2; d_call: TRBD1; cdr3_aa: CSAGQGGGTGELFF; cdr3_nt: TGCAGCGCGGGACAGGGGGGAGGCACCGGGGAGCTGTTTTTT
clone_size: .; v_call: TRBV7-9; j_call: TRBJ1-3; d_call: .; cdr3_aa: CASSLFVRNSGNTIYF; cdr3_nt: TGTGCCAGCAGCTTATTTGTCAGAAACTCTGGAAACACCATATATTTT
clone_size: .; v_call: TRBV28; j_call: TRBJ1-3; d_call: .; cdr3_aa: CASSSPGGGNTIYF; cdr3_nt: TGTGCCAGCAGTTCCCCGGGAGGTGGAAACACCATATATTTT
clone_size: .; v_call: TRBV5-1; j_call: TRBJ2-1; d_call: TRBD2; cdr3_aa: CASSLPGLAANEQFF; cdr3_nt: TGCGCCAGCAGCCTCCCCGGACTAGCCGCCAATGAGCAGTTCTTC
clone_size: few; v_call: TRBV29-1; j_call: TRBJ1-4; d_call: .; cdr3_aa: CSVTGGEEKLFF; cdr3_nt: TGCAGCGTTACGGGGGGCGAAGAAAAACTGTTTTTT
clone_size: .; v_call: TRBV7-2; j_call: TRBJ2-5; d_call: TRBD2; cdr3_aa: CASSLMGLARDQETQYF; cdr3_nt: TGTGCCAGCAGCTTAATGGGACTAGCGAGAGACCAAGAGACCCAGTACTTC